These 5 T cell receptor beta chains share one sample of origin, sequenced in a study of blood T cell repertoires in COVID-19. Sequencing used immunoSEQ multiplex PCR; TCRdb keeps in-frame clones, though not all of them. The repertoire consists of roughly 250,000 clones, with approximately 90% occurring once and the leading ten covering about 2%. Sequencing input: PBMCs or T cells enriched from blood (not recorded which). The receptors originated from a woman in her thirties or forties with acute COVID-19.

This rearrangement joins TRBV19 to TRBJ2-2; the match to TRBD1 covers 10 bases. The CDR3 length is 16 residues. The V segment lost 6 bases and the J segment 6 bases; nucleotides outside the gene matches: 10. Germline CDR1 LNHDA, CDR2 SQIVND (reference sequence). This CDR3 is CASSKGQGIPPGELFF. The DNA of the CDR3 is TGTGCCAGTAGCAAGGGACAGGGGATACCCCCCGGGGAGCTGTTTTTT.

This clone appeared a single time. The V gene is TRBV19, the J gene TRBJ1-6, with 7 bases lining up with TRBD1. V lost 10 bases and J lost 10; bases outside the gene matches: 10. Germline assignment: CDR1 LNHDA and CDR2 SQIVND (reference sequence). The CDR3 has 13 amino acids. The CDR3 reads CATTGVVGSPLHF. CDR3 in DNA: TGTGCCACCACAGGGGTGGTCGGGTCACCCCTCCACTTT.

J is TRBJ1-5 and V is TRBV21-1. TRBV21-1 has pseudogene status. This CDR3 has 17 residues. CDR3 residues: CASSRKPDPGRGQPQHF. The DNA of the CDR3 is TGTGCCAGCAGCCGGAAACCCGACCCCGGACGGGGTCAGCCCCAGCATTTT.

The chain links TRBV27 to TRBJ2-7; 8 nucleotides agree with TRBD2. In germline, CDR1 is MNHEY, CDR2 SMNVEV (reference sequence). The V gene end was trimmed by 6 bases and the J gene end by 2 bases; junction bases not matched to a gene: 6. This CDR3 has 14 amino acids. This chain's CDR3 is CASSRPGLAYEQYF. As DNA, the CDR3 is TGTGCCAGCAGCAGACCGGGACTAGCCTACGAGCAGTACTTC.

About this clone itself: At one end the junction does not follow the germline gene, possibly because of a read error. The CDR3 nucleotides read TGTGCCAGCAGTTTACCCCCCTCCGACGAGCAGTACTTC. Its protein product is CASSLPPSDEQYF. The chain couples TRBV28 to TRBJ2-7, with D unclear. The germline gives CDR1 MDHEN, CDR2 SYDVKM. CDR3 length: 13 amino acids.